This is a list of T cell receptor beta chains from one sample in a study of blood T cell repertoires in COVID-19. Libraries were prepared by immunoSEQ multiplex PCR; TCRdb keeps only in-frame clonotypes and omits some of them. The sample has 250,000 to 350,000 clones, less than 85% seen once; the top ten hold roughly 1.5%. Sequenced: peripheral blood. These receptors all stem from a human donor with COVID-19, enrolled during active disease. The donor label of this sample is uncertain. The CDR3 runs from the conserved cysteine through the conserved F or W. A D gene is named only where the DNA matches it firmly. Clone size is stated in some rows and not others, as once, few, many or a class when expanded.

size: -
V: TRBV7-6
J: TRBJ2-6
D: TRBD1
DNA: TGTGCCAGCAGCGACCTGACAGGGCTACTTTCTGGGGCCAACGTCCTGACTTTC
CDR3: CASSDLTGLLSGANVLTF

size: -
V: TRBV9
J: TRBJ2-7
D: TRBD1
DNA: TGTGCCAGCAGCGTGGGACAGTCCCACGAGCAGTACTTC
CDR3: CASSVGQSHEQYF

size: -
V: TRBV3-1/TRBV3-2
J: TRBJ1-5
D: TRBD1
DNA: TGTGCCAGCAGCCAAGAGACAGGGAATCAGCCCCAGCATTTT
CDR3: CASSQETGNQPQHF

size: -
V: TRBV28
J: TRBJ1-4
D: -
DNA: TGTGCCAGCAGTTTACAGGACATCCAAGAAAAACTGTTTTTT
CDR3: CASSLQDIQEKLFF

size: -
V: TRBV30
J: TRBJ1-2
D: -
DNA: TGTGCCTGGAGGAGGACCCCGGGGAACTATGGCTACACCTTC
CDR3: CAWRRTPGNYGYTF

size: once
V: TRBV6-2/TRBV6-3
J: TRBJ2-2
D: -
DNA: TGTGCCAGCAGTTACGCGGGATCGAACACCGGGGAGCTGTTTTTT
CDR3: CASSYAGSNTGELFF

size: -
V: TRBV10-1
J: TRBJ2-5
D: -
DNA: TGCGCCAGCAGTGAGTCGGGCAGTGTCGAGACCCAGTACTTC
CDR3: CASSESGSVETQYF

size: -
V: TRBV4-2
J: TRBJ2-5
D: TRBD2
DNA: TGTGCCAGCAGCCGGGCTAGCGGGACCCAAGAGACCCAGTACTTC
CDR3: CASSRASGTQETQYF

size: -
V: TRBV9
J: TRBJ2-3
D: TRBD2
DNA: TGTGCCAGCAGCCCGGGTAGGAGCGGGAGAGGAACAGATACGCAGTATTTT
CDR3: CASSPGRSGRGTDTQYF

size: -
V: TRBV5-1
J: TRBJ2-3
D: -
DNA: TGCGCCAGCAGCTCGGACGGGGTCCCCACAGATACGCAGTATTTT
CDR3: CASSSDGVPTDTQYF

size: -
V: TRBV5-4
J: TRBJ2-4
D: TRBD2
DNA: TGTGCCAGCAGCAACCCGGGACTAGCGGGAAAGACCAAAAACATTCAGTACTTC
CDR3: CASSNPGLAGKTKNIQYF

size: -
V: TRBV6-1
J: TRBJ1-2
D: TRBD1
DNA: TGTGCCAGCAGTGAAGGATGGACAGGAGGCTATGGCTACACCTTC
CDR3: CASSEGWTGGYGYTF

size: -
V: TRBV29-1
J: TRBJ1-1
D: -
DNA: TGCAGCGTGGGACTGTTGAACACTGAAGCTTTCTTT
CDR3: CSVGLLNTEAFF

size: few
V: TRBV23-1
J: TRBJ1-4
D: -
DNA: TGCGCCAGCAGTCAATTCTATTTCTGGGCCAGCCAGAATGAAAAACTGTTTTTT
CDR3: CASSQFYFWASQNEKLFF

size: -
V: TRBV5-1
J: TRBJ1-6
D: -
DNA: TGCGCCAGCAGCTTGGCTGCGCATTCACCCCTCCACTTT
CDR3: CASSLAAHSPLHF

size: -
V: TRBV11-2
J: TRBJ2-7
D: -
DNA: TGTGCCAGCAGCTTAGAGCGCAATTCCTACGAGCAGTACTTC
CDR3: CASSLERNSYEQYF

size: -
V: TRBV19
J: TRBJ2-5
D: -
DNA: TGTGCCAGTAGTTCGACGACAGCCCCTCCAGAGACCCAGTACTTC
CDR3: CASSSTTAPPETQYF

size: -
V: TRBV19
J: TRBJ2-1
D: -
DNA: TGTGCCAGTAGTATAGGCCCTGGCAGATCCTACAATGAGCAGTTCTTC
CDR3: CASSIGPGRSYNEQFF

size: -
V: TRBV7-2
J: TRBJ1-2
D: -
DNA: TGTGCCAGCAGCTTAGTAGGCGGCAGTACCACAGGCTACACCTTC
CDR3: CASSLVGGSTTGYTF

size: -
V: TRBV5-1
J: TRBJ1-2
D: TRBD1
DNA: TGCGCCAGCAGCTCGAGCCGGACAGGGGGAATAAATGGCTACACCTTC
CDR3: CASSSSRTGGINGYTF

size: once
V: TRBV11-3
J: TRBJ1-2
D: TRBD1
DNA: TGTGCCAGCAGCTTGAATCGACAGGGAGATGGCTACACCTTC
CDR3: CASSLNRQGDGYTF

size: -
V: TRBV7-3
J: TRBJ1-2
D: -
DNA: TGTGCCAGCAGCCCCCGGGCGTCAGGGGATCTTCTTGGCTACACCTTC
CDR3: CASSPRASGDLLGYTF

size: -
V: TRBV6-5
J: TRBJ2-1
D: TRBD1
DNA: TGTGCCAGCGACCGGACAGGGAGCTCCTACAATGAGCAGTTCTTC
CDR3: CASDRTGSSYNEQFF

size: -
V: TRBV7-3
J: TRBJ2-1
D: TRBD2
DNA: TGTGCCAGCAGCTTAAGACTAGCGGGAGTCGATGAGCAGTTCTTC
CDR3: CASSLRLAGVDEQFF

size: -
V: TRBV19
J: TRBJ2-3
D: TRBD2
DNA: TGTGCCAGTAGTACCGAGGGACTAGTCACAGATACGCAGTATTTT
CDR3: CASSTEGLVTDTQYF

size: -
V: TRBV7-2
J: TRBJ1-3
D: -
DNA: TGTGCCAGCAGCTTTAACGGGGTCTCTGGAAACACCATATATTTT
CDR3: CASSFNGVSGNTIYF